The 27 T cell receptor beta chains listed next were all sequenced from one sample in a study of T-cell reconstitution after alpha-beta-depleted transplantation in children. The TCRbeta library incorporated unique molecular identifiers. TCRdb re-called the PCR reads through MiXCR, storing one row per CDR3 protein. In the table there are 300,000 to 400,000 distinct CDR3 sequences, under 20% of which are singletons. The material was PBMCs, mostly from graft donor cells, obtained 360 days after TCRalphabeta/CD19-depleted stem cell transplant. These receptors originate from a male patient between 2 and 15 years old who had a stem cell transplant for acute lymphoblastic leukemia, so the T cells may come from the graft donor.

The CDR3 protein is CASSLGPIYEQYF. CDR3 sequence (DNA): TGTGCCAGCAGCTTGGGGCCGATCTACGAGCAGTACTTC. The V and J genes are TRBV7-2 and TRBJ2-7, with a tentative D call TRBD1 (5 bases). The V and J ends lost 3 bases and 3 bases respectively, with 9 bases between them. CDR1 is SGHTA and CDR2 is FQGNSA in the germline V gene. This CDR3 comprises 13 residues.

The chain joins TRBV5-4 to TRBJ2-2; TRBD2 matches 12 bases. Trimming at V came to 0 bases and at J to 5 bases, leaving 14 bases not matched to a gene. The CDR3 totals 20 residues. Germline V gene sequence: CDR1 SGHNT, CDR2 YYREEE (reference sequence). CDR3 DNA sequence: TGTGCCAGCAGCTTGGAAACAGGGCGACTAGCGGGAGATTGGACCGGGGAGCTGTTTTTT. Protein: CASSLETGRLAGDWTGELFF.

As to this clonotype: The CDR3 does not end in the conserved phenylalanine or tryptophan, so this is likely a read error. CDR3: CASSPRSHLGNTIYC. The DNA for the CDR3 is TGTGCCAGCAGTCCACGATCCCACCTCGGAAACACCATATATTGT. The chain joins TRBV12-3 or TRBV12-4 to TRBJ1-3; D is ambiguous. The CDR3 is made up of 15 amino acids. The V gene lost 5 bases and the J gene lost 4 bases, with 15 bases spanning the gap.

The genes are TRBV7-2 and TRBJ2-1, with TRBD2 identical over 13 bases. The CDR3 covers 16 residues. Germline lookup yields CDR1 SGHTA and CDR2 FQGNSA. With V trimmed by 5 bases and J by 10 bases, 11 bases remained unmatched. CDR3 DNA sequence: TGTGCCAGCAGCGCCCCGGGACTAGCGGGAAGGGGAGAGCAGTTCTTC. Protein: CASSAPGLAGRGEQFF.

The CDR3: CAISDIDTQYF. The CDR3 region has the DNA TGTGCCATCAGTGATATAGATACGCAGTATTTT. The V gene is TRBV10-3, the J gene TRBJ2-3; D gene ambiguous. The CDR3 contains 11 residues. V was trimmed by 3 bases and J by 5 bases, leaving 3 bases between them. Germline-derived CDR1 and CDR2 are ENHRY and SYGVKD.

This sequence joins TRBV12-3 or TRBV12-4 and TRBJ2-7; maybe TRBD2 (6 bases). V shed 7 bases and J shed 2 bases, with 18 bases lying between them. CDR3 size: 15 residues. CDR3 DNA: TGTGCCAGCAACTCCCGGGGAGGCGCTACCTACGAGCAGTACTTC. This gives the protein CASNSRGGATYEQYF.

This clonotype was seen more than once but under ten times. The chain is built from TRBV5-1 and TRBJ2-7; 8 nucleotides line up with TRBD2. The CDR3 contains 15 residues. The ends lost 4 bases at V and 7 bases at J; junction bases unmatched: 13. Germline lookup yields CDR1 SGHRS and CDR2 YFSETQ. This chain's CDR3 is CASSLKAGEPREQYF. CDR3 nucleotides: TGCGCCAGCAGCCTAAAAGCGGGAGAGCCGAGGGAGCAGTACTTC.

This chain uses TRBV15 with TRBJ1-1; no clear D gene. The germline V gene has CDR1 LNHNV and CDR2 YYDKDF (reference sequence). This CDR3 contains 15 residues. The V gene lost 0 bases and the J gene lost 1 base, with 9 bases spanning the gap. The CDR3 loop is CATSRDGVRNTEAFF. CDR3 DNA sequence: TGTGCCACCAGCAGAGATGGGGTTCGGAACACTGAAGCTTTCTTT.

This clonotype was seen just once. A read error may be the cause here, since a much bigger clone is one base away. CDR3 loop: CASSYSSGSYNEQLF. For the CDR3, the DNA is TGTGCCAGCAGTTACTCGAGCGGCTCCTACAATGAGCAGCTCTTC. The V call is TRBV6-5, the J call TRBJ2-1, with D tentatively TRBD2 (5 bases). Germline CDR1 reads MNHEY; CDR2 reads SVGAGI. There are 15 residues in the CDR3.

The chain carries TRBV27 and TRBJ2-2; D might be TRBD1 (6 bases). In germline, CDR1 is MNHEY, CDR2 SMNVEV (reference sequence). The CDR3 sequence is 15 residues long. V was pared by 7 bases and J by 1 base, with 13 bases between. As DNA, the CDR3 is TGTGCCAGCATTGAAACGGGACAGAACACCGGGGAGCTGTTTTTT. The encoded protein is CASIETGQNTGELFF.

This clonotype was counted at least ten times. The chain has TRBV6-5 and TRBJ1-4; the match to TRBD1 covers 8 bases. The CDR3 runs 17 residues. CDR1 and CDR2 (germline): MNHEY, SVGAGI. J lost 8 bases, V lost 2 bases, and 13 bases had no gene match. Here the CDR3 DNA reads TGTGCCAGCAGTTACGCTAGACAGGGGATGAGGGCGGAAAAACTGTTTTTT. This sequence encodes CASSYARQGMRAEKLFF.

The chain couples TRBV12-3 or TRBV12-4 to TRBJ1-5, with a weak D call TRBD1 (6 bases). V lost 1 base to trimming and J lost 7 bases, with 11 bases between them. The CDR3 extends over 14 amino acids. The CDR3 here is CASSLEGRGQPQHF. The DNA of the CDR3 is TGTGCCAGCAGTTTAGAGGGCAGGGGCCAGCCCCAGCATTTT.

This clonotype was observed a few times. The chain has TRBV9 and TRBJ2-7; 8 bases are a match to TRBD2. CDR1 SGDLS and CDR2 YYNGEE come from the germline V gene. This CDR3 region has 14 residues. With V trimmed by 0 bases and J by 4 bases, 3 bases remained unmatched. CDR3 sequence: CASSVAPSGYEQYF. The CDR3, as DNA: TGTGCCAGCAGCGTAGCGCCTAGCGGGTACGAGCAGTACTTC.

This clonotype was detected a few times. V gene TRBV7-9 combines with J gene TRBJ2-7, with D maybe TRBD2 (5 bases). This CDR3 is 15 amino acids long. Germline V CDR1 and CDR2: SEHNR, FQNEAQ (reference sequence). The V end lost 6 bases, the J end lost 0 bases, and 15 bases lay between the germline ends. This CDR3 is CASRADGGYSYEQYF. The DNA for the CDR3 is TGTGCCAGCAGGGCCGACGGAGGCTACTCCTACGAGCAGTACTTC.

This clonotype has more than one count but fewer than ten. The chain carries TRBV5-5 and TRBJ2-1, with TRBD2 matching 10 bases. Germline CDR1 and CDR2: SGHKS and YYEKEE (reference sequence). This CDR3 has 15 amino acids. V shed 4 bases, J shed 7 bases, and the junction held 8 bases outside the gene matches. The CDR3 spells CASSQSGLAVNEQFF. The CDR3 bases are TGTGCCAGCAGCCAATCTGGACTAGCGGTAAATGAGCAGTTCTTC.

The chain uses TRBV4-1 and TRBJ2-7, with D possibly being TRBD1 (5 bases). Germline values: CDR1 MGHRA, CDR2 YSYEKL. Trimming removed 0 bases from V and 2 bases from J, with 11 bases in between. The CDR3 is made up of 15 amino acids. CDR3 sequence: CASSQEDIFTYEQYF. The CDR3 DNA follows: TGCGCCAGCAGCCAAGAGGACATATTTACCTACGAGCAGTACTTC.

This clonotype showed up many times. V and J are TRBV7-2 and TRBJ1-5, with 7 nucleotides matching TRBD1. Germline V gene data show CDR1 as SGHTA and CDR2 as FQGNSA. The CDR3 has 13 amino acids. V lost 5 bases, J lost 4 bases, and 2 bases stayed unmatched. CDR3 region: CASSDRVNQPQHF. The CDR3 DNA reads TGTGCCAGCAGCGACAGGGTAAATCAGCCCCAGCATTTT.

Only a few counts were recorded for this clonotype. V gene TRBV6-2 or TRBV6-3 combines with J gene TRBJ2-1; 7 bases map to TRBD2. This CDR3 region has 16 residues. With V trimmed by 2 bases and J by 7 bases, 11 bases remained unmatched. Germline lookup yields CDR1 MNHEY and CDR2 SVGEGT. The CDR3 spells CASSYGGGPLLNEQFF. CDR3 sequence (DNA): TGTGCCAGCAGTTACGGGGGAGGGCCACTCCTGAATGAGCAGTTCTTC.

This chain links TRBV11-3 with TRBJ2-7, with 8 bases fitting TRBD1. This CDR3 comprises 15 residues. CDR1 is SGHNT and CDR2 is YENEEA in the germline V gene. J lost 4 bases, V lost 2 bases, and 7 bases had no gene match. For the CDR3, the DNA is TGTGCCAGCAGCTTACCGGGACAGGTTCCTTACGAGCAGTACTTC. The encoded protein is CASSLPGQVPYEQYF.

The J gene is TRBJ2-7, the V gene TRBV19; a possible D gene is TRBD2 (6 bases). The CDR3 extends over 11 amino acids. V lost 7 bases and J lost 6, with 10 bases in between. Germline V CDR1 and CDR2: LNHDA, SQIVND (reference sequence). Here the CDR3 reads CASKEGREQYF. CDR3 in DNA: TGTGCCAGTAAGGAGGGACGCGAGCAGTACTTC.

Only a few counts were recorded for this clonotype. This chain joins TRBV29-1 and TRBJ2-2; D unclear. CDR3 length: 13 residues. From germline, CDR1 is SQVTM and CDR2 ANQGSEA. Trimming removed 6 bases from V and 1 base from J, with 9 bases in between. CDR3 sequence: CSVRSGNTGELFF. The CDR3 DNA reads as TGCAGCGTCCGGTCGGGGAACACCGGGGAGCTGTTTTTT.

Ten or more counts support this clonotype. The V and J genes are TRBV7-9 and TRBJ2-7; D gene unclear. In germline, CDR1 is SEHNR, CDR2 FQNEAQ (reference sequence). V lost 6 bases and J 0 bases, leaving 9 bases between the germline ends. The CDR3 has 13 residues. The CDR3 sequence: CASSQPRSYEQYF. CDR3 coding DNA: TGTGCCAGCAGTCAGCCCCGCTCCTACGAGCAGTACTTC. The whole variable domain, filled in from reference TRBV7-9 and TRBJ2-7, reads DTGVSQNPRHKITKRGQNVTFRCDPISEHNRLYWYRQTLGQGPEFLTYFQNEAQLEKSRLLSDRFSAERPKGSFSTLEIQRTEQGDSAMYLCASSQPRSYEQYFGPGTRLTVT.

This clonotype was counted at least ten times. CDR3 sequence reads: CSVGVGPNQPQHF. For the CDR3, the DNA is TGCAGCGTTGGTGTAGGGCCCAATCAGCCCCAGCATTTT. The chain carries TRBV29-1 and TRBJ1-5; D is uncertain. Trimming pared 4 bases from V and 3 bases from J, leaving 10 bases between. The CDR3 extends over 13 amino acids. The germline gives CDR1 SQVTM, CDR2 ANQGSEA.

This clonotype appeared a single time. This chain connects TRBV7-2 to TRBJ1-6; the D is unclear. The germline V gene encodes CDR1 SGHTA and CDR2 FQGNSA. V lost 5 bases and J 8 bases, leaving 7 bases between the germline ends. This CDR3 is built from 12 residues. CDR3: CASSRLDSPLHF. The CDR3 nucleotides are TGTGCCAGCAGCCGACTTGATTCACCCCTCCACTTT.

The chain recombines TRBV20-1 with TRBJ2-7; D is unresolved. This CDR3 has 15 amino acids. Germline V gene data show CDR1 as DFQATT and CDR2 as SNEGSKA (reference sequence). V was clipped by 1 base and J by 1 base, with 14 bases between them. CDR3 nucleotides: TGCAGTGCTAGAGTTGGCACGCTTAGGTCCTACGAGCAGTACTTC. The encoded protein is CSARVGTLRSYEQYF.

This clonotype was found many times. V gene TRBV11-1 combines with J gene TRBJ2-2, with D possibly matching TRBD1 (6 bases). This CDR3 region has 18 residues. Germline V CDR1 and CDR2: SGHAT, FQDESV (reference sequence). Between the trimmed V and J ends, which lost 3 bases and 0 bases, there was a span of 17 bases. The CDR3 DNA reads as TGTGCCAGCAGCTTTCTCTACAGGGACACCCCGAACACCGGGGAGCTGTTTTTT. Translation: CASSFLYRDTPNTGELFF.

The table lists this clonotype with a few counts. The V call is TRBV7-9, the J call TRBJ1-3, with D unclear. CDR1 and CDR2 from the germline V gene are SEHNR and FQNEAQ (reference sequence). Trimming took off 7 bases at V and 0 bases at J, with 13 bases between the two ends. The CDR3 totals 15 residues. The CDR3 bases are TGTGCCAGCACCCTAATACCGAGCTCTGGAAACACCATATATTTT. Translation: CASTLIPSSGNTIYF.